A single sample gave rise to the 21 T cell receptor beta chains below, sequenced in a study of post-analysis software for immune sequencing data. Unique molecular identifiers tagged the TCR beta cDNA libraries. TCRdb passed the PCR reads through MiXCR, listing each CDR3 protein once. The sample includes about 540,000 distinct CDR3 sequences, around a third seen only once; the top ten take around 5.9%. The antigens these receptors bind are not known. Whole-study findings and limits: Several TRBV segments were more frequent in patients than controls; TRBV5-6, TRBV5-1 and TRBV20-1 belonged to this group.

The sequenced sample was blood. Receptors originate from a girl under 18 with multiple sclerosis.

A word on this clonotype: At one end, the junction sequence differs from germline, possibly due to a read error. The rearrangement joins TRBV5-1 to TRBJ2-1; 7 nucleotides agree with TRBD2. This CDR3 is built from 12 residues. Germline-derived CDR1 and CDR2 are SGHRS and YFSETQ. The CDR3 protein is CVSSLAGDEQFF. The CDR3 region has the DNA TGCGTCAGCAGCTTGGCGGGGGACGAGCAGTTCTTC.

In its sample, this clonotype was seen a few times. The rearrangement joins TRBV12-5 to TRBJ2-3; 7 positions agree with TRBD1. The CDR3 contains 16 residues. The V gene's germline CDR1 is LGHNT and CDR2 FRNRAP. The trim removed 2 bases at V and 6 bases at J, leaving 11 bases unmatched. The CDR3 DNA sequence: TGTGCTAGTGGTTTGTTGTCAGGGGGTATGGCGGATACGCAGTATTTT. Its translation is CASGLLSGGMADTQYF.

This clonotype came up a few times. The V and J genes are TRBV29-1 and TRBJ1-2; 7 bases align to TRBD1. The CDR3 totals 14 residues. With V trimmed by 7 bases and J by 7 bases, 15 bases remained unmatched. Germline V gene sequence: CDR1 SQVTM, CDR2 ANQGSEA. CDR3 sequence reads: CSAIRLDRNAGYTF. CDR3 sequence (DNA): TGCAGCGCAATACGTCTGGACAGGAACGCTGGCTACACCTTC.

This rearrangement joins TRBV15 to TRBJ1-4; perhaps TRBD1 as D (6 bases). Deletions cut 1 base from V and 6 bases from J, with 21 bases between. This CDR3 spans 18 amino acids. CDR1 is LNHNV and CDR2 is YYDKDF in the germline V gene (reference sequence). The CDR3 region is CATSRGAGSPGDDEKLFF. The CDR3 nucleotides read TGTGCCACCAGCAGAGGGGCGGGATCGCCAGGGGATGATGAAAAACTGTTTTTT. The whole variable domain, filled in from reference TRBV15 and TRBJ1-4, reads DAMVIQNPRYQVTQFGKPVTLSCSQTLNHNVMYWYQQKSSQAPKLLFHYYDKDFNNEADTPDNFQSRRPNTSFCFLDIRSPGLGDTAMYLCATSRGAGSPGDDEKLFFGSGTQLSVL.

This clonotype was detected a few times. The chain is built from TRBV7-9 and TRBJ1-5, with D maybe TRBD1 (5 bases). Germline CDR1 is SEHNR and CDR2 is FQNEAQ (reference sequence). Trimming pared 2 bases from V and 7 bases from J, leaving 15 bases between. The CDR3 is 15 amino acids. Here the CDR3 DNA reads TGTGCCAGCAGCTTATCGGGGGGAAGAGGGCAGCCCCAGCATTTT. It translates to CASSLSGGRGQPQHF.

This clonotype has just a few counts. The rearrangement links TRBV6-4 to TRBJ1-2; 10 bases map to TRBD1. CDR1 and CDR2 from the germline V gene are MRHNA and SNTAGT. This CDR3 has 18 residues. V gave up 0 bases and J gave up 0 bases; unmatched junction bases: 7. CDR3 region: CASSDSAGQGIANYGYTF. The CDR3 nucleotides are TGTGCCAGCAGTGACTCAGCGGGACAGGGGATAGCTAACTATGGCTACACCTTC.

This clonotype was observed a few times. The chain combines TRBV6-1 with TRBJ2-3; 11 bases agree with TRBD2. J gave up 2 bases and V 8 bases, and 9 bases lay outside the gene matches. The CDR3 loop spans 16 amino acids. The V gene's germline CDR1 is MNHNS and CDR2 SASEGT. The CDR3 here is CASLSLAGAVTDTQYF. In DNA form, the CDR3 reads TGTGCCAGCTTATCACTAGCGGGGGCGGTCACAGATACGCAGTATTTT.

The chain uses TRBV10-3 and TRBJ1-1, with TRBD1 identical over 9 bases. V gave up 2 bases and J gave up 7 bases; unmatched junction bases: 2. The germline V gene encodes CDR1 ENHRY and CDR2 SYGVKD. CDR3 size: 13 residues. The CDR3 region is CAISEGTGIEAFF. The CDR3, as DNA: TGTGCCATCAGTGAGGGGACAGGGATTGAAGCTTTCTTT.

This chain links TRBV11-2 with TRBJ1-1; D is perhaps TRBD1 (5 bases). Germline V gene lookup returns CDR1 SGHAT and CDR2 FQNNGV. CDR3 length equals 17 residues. V was trimmed by 0 bases and J by 1 base, leaving 15 bases between them. CDR3 protein: CASSLDIGRTSNTEAFF. CDR3 coding DNA: TGTGCCAGCAGCTTAGATATCGGGAGGACATCGAACACTGAAGCTTTCTTT.

This clonotype showed up many times. The chain recombines TRBV5-1 with TRBJ2-7; D may correspond to TRBD1 or TRBD2 (5 bases each). Germline CDR1 and CDR2: SGHRS and YFSETQ. With 2 bases removed from V and 4 bases from J, the gap between germline ends came to 19 bases. This CDR3 region has 16 residues. CDR3 nucleotide sequence: TGCGCCAGCAGCTTAAACCGGGACCTAGGCCGGTACGAGCAGTACTTC. It codes for CASSLNRDLGRYEQYF.

J is TRBJ1-2 and V is TRBV20-1, with 8 bases identical to TRBD1. This CDR3 contains 14 residues. Per the germline V gene, CDR1 is DFQATT and CDR2 is SNEGSKA (reference sequence). Trimming cost V 4 bases and J 4 bases; bases outside gene matches: 8. The DNA of the CDR3 is TGCAGTGCTACCGACAGGGGAGAAAGCTATGGCTACACCTTC. This translates into CSATDRGESYGYTF.

The rearrangement links TRBV2 to TRBJ2-5; the D is unclear. Trimming pared 7 bases from V and 1 base from J, leaving 13 bases between. Germline loops: CDR1 SNHLY, CDR2 FYNNEI. CDR3 length equals 14 residues. This CDR3 is CASTLRGGQETQYF. The CDR3 DNA is TGTGCCAGCACCCTCAGAGGCGGCCAAGAGACCCAGTACTTC.

CDR3 nucleotide sequence: TGTGCCAGCAGCTTCCCGACAGGGGGCGCAGAGACCCAGTACTTC. Protein: CASSFPTGGAETQYF. The genes are TRBV7-2 and TRBJ2-5; 10 nucleotides line up with TRBD1. From germline, CDR1 is SGHTA and CDR2 FQGNSA. The length of the CDR3 is 15 residues. The V segment lost 3 bases and the J segment 4 bases; nucleotides outside the gene matches: 5. Full variable domain (rest looked up from reference TRBV7-2 and TRBJ2-5): GAGVSQSPSNKVTEKGKDVELRCDPISGHTALYWYRQSLGQGLEFLIYFQGNSAPDKSGLPSDRFSAERTGGSVSTLTIQRTQQEDSAVYLCASSFPTGGAETQYFGPGTRLLVL.

This clonotype was picked up a small number of times. This sequence joins TRBV12-3 or TRBV12-4 and TRBJ1-1; D unclear. Trimming cost V 0 bases and J 0 bases, with 8 bases left between them. This CDR3 region has 15 residues. Here the CDR3 reads CASSLAPSMNTEAFF. CDR3 sequence (DNA): TGTGCCAGCAGTTTAGCCCCTTCCATGAACACTGAAGCTTTCTTT.

Notes on this clonotype: An end of the junction differs from the germline gene, which may be a read error. The chain joins TRBV11-2 to TRBJ2-3; perhaps TRBD2 as D (5 bases). Germline assignment: CDR1 SGHAT and CDR2 FQNNGV. The CDR3 length is 14 residues. CDR3 coding DNA: TGTGCCAGCAGCTCCGGAAGACTATGGGATATGCAGTATTTT. Translating gives CASSSGRLWDMQYF.

A few counts support this clonotype. The DNA for the CDR3 is TGTGCCAGCAGCCCGAGGGGGGATGGGGCCAACGTCCTGACTTTC. Residues: CASSPRGDGANVLTF. This sequence joins TRBV5-5 and TRBJ2-6; D may match TRBD1 or TRBD2 (6 bases each). V shed 4 bases and J shed 3 bases, with 11 bases lying between them. CDR1 and CDR2 (germline): SGHKS, YYEKEE (reference sequence). This CDR3 is built from 15 residues.

This chain links TRBV29-1 with TRBJ1-1; D gene uncertain. Germline V gives CDR1 SQVTM, CDR2 ANQGSEA. CDR3 size: 10 residues. The V end lost 4 bases, the J end lost 8 bases, and 8 bases lay between the germline ends. CDR3 loop: CSVAGPEAFF. The CDR3 DNA reads TGCAGCGTTGCGGGTCCGGAAGCTTTCTTT.

This chain joins TRBV11-2 and TRBJ2-1; D unclear. Germline CDR1 and CDR2: SGHAT and FQNNGV. V lost 3 bases, J lost 13 bases, and 13 bases lay in between. The CDR3 runs to 12 residues. CDR3 DNA sequence: TGTGCCAGCAGCTTTCGATCGGAGACCCAGTTCTTC. Translation gives CASSFRSETQFF.

V usage is TRBV6-5 and J usage is TRBJ1-2; no firm D call. V was trimmed by 6 bases and J by 2 bases, leaving 16 bases between them. Looked up from germline, CDR1 is MNHEY and CDR2 is SVGAGI. The CDR3 length is 15 residues. DNA of the CDR3: TGTGCCAGCAGGGGCCCGATGGATGCGAACTATGGCTACACCTTC. It codes for CASRGPMDANYGYTF.

This clonotype was seen only a few times. The gene calls are TRBV6-5 and TRBJ1-2; D possibly corresponds to TRBD1 (5 bases). Looked up from germline, CDR1 is MNHEY and CDR2 is SVGAGI. This CDR3 is 12 amino acids long. The V and J ends lost 6 bases and 8 bases respectively, with 13 bases between them. Here the CDR3 reads CASSPQGAGYTF. As DNA, the CDR3 is TGTGCCAGCAGCCCCCAGGGAGCGGGCTACACCTTC.

The V call is TRBV15, the J call TRBJ1-1; D ambiguous. CDR3 length equals 13 residues. V dropped 0 bases and J dropped 2 bases, with 4 bases sitting between them. Germline V gene data show CDR1 as LNHNV and CDR2 as YYDKDF (reference sequence). In nucleotides, the CDR3 is TGTGCCACCAGCAGAGACGGTAACACTGAAGCTTTCTTT. This encodes CATSRDGNTEAFF. The complete variable domain, with remaining parts taken from reference TRBV15 and TRBJ1-1, reads DAMVIQNPRYQVTQFGKPVTLSCSQTLNHNVMYWYQQKSSQAPKLLFHYYDKDFNNEADTPDNFQSRRPNTSFCFLDIRSPGLGDTAMYLCATSRDGNTEAFFGQGTRLTVV.